This T cell receptor (beta chain) appears in the sequencing data of a study of Ad26.COV2.S vaccination and SARS-CoV-2 variants. Study overall: Of the COV1001 trial arms, the Ad26.COV2.S arm included the donor.

Indicated treatment: some 20 received Ad26.COV2.S at low or high dose, single or two shots; about 5 received placebo; per-sample allocation not given. The investigators took samples on day 63 after the first vaccine or placebo injection. Boston provided a donor who was an adult aged 18-55 years. What was given as vaccine was an Ad26 vector encoding Wuhan-strain SARS-CoV-2 spike. Regarding this clone: The antigen is not known.

Some clones are missing from TCRdb's copy, which holds only in-frame ones; the method was immunoSEQ multiplex PCR. Of 380,000 or so clones in the sample, around 82% were seen once. The study, taken as a whole, reports: Higher spike-specific TCR breadth was found in vaccine recipients than in placebo recipients.

The clonotype originates from a person aged 18-65 years who received the Ad26.COV2.S COVID-19 vaccine or a placebo. The material was peripheral blood, obtained in a trial of Ad26.COV2.S vaccine versus placebo.

The CDR3 region is CAISGNMAGSPLHF. CDR3 in DNA: TGTGCCATCAGTGGAAATATGGCTGGCTCACCCCTCCACTTT. The chain recombines TRBV10-3 with TRBJ1-6; unclear D gene. The CDR3 consists of 14 residues. Trimming took 4 bases from V and 10 from J, leaving 14 bases between them. Per the germline V gene, CDR1 is ENHRY and CDR2 is SYGVKD.